In this sample, the clone carrying this TCR beta chain is medium-sized. Every individual TCR cDNA molecule carried its own unique molecular identifier, which allowed correction of PCR and sequencing errors. A single record per CDR3 protein comes from TCRdb applying MiXCR to the 5' RACE reads. The profile shows approximately 1,500 distinct CDR3 sequences, roughly 8% of them singletons. These data originate in a study of spatial heterogeneity in lung cancer. Study-wide background: More beta-chain than alpha-chain sequences were consistently detected.

The V and J ends lost 3 bases and 4 bases, in that order; junction bases with no gene match: 9. Per germline, CDR1 SGHAT and CDR2 FQNNGV. The CDR3 is 16 amino acids. Time point defined: sample taken at primary tumor resection. The study sequenced unsorted whole RNA from tumor, nontumor lung or frozen PBMC. V gene TRBV11-2 combines with J gene TRBJ2-1, with 7 bases lining up with TRBD2. This TCR was recovered from a female donor with early-stage non-small cell lung cancer. The material was normal lung tissue next to the tumor, obtained at surgery. This CDR3 is CASSLAGVRRYNEQFF. CDR3 nucleotides: TGTGCCAGCAGCTTGGCGGGGGTGAGGAGGTACAATGAGCAGTTCTTC.